These 23 T cell receptor beta chains originate from one sample sequenced in a study of beta chain features in type 1 diabetes. Study outcomes and limitations: Within each of all four CD4+ subsets, Type 1 diabetes patients had TCRB CDR3s that were moderately but significantly shorter.

These receptors are not linked to any known antigen. Sequenced material consisted of expressed TCRB transcripts (all of the isolated RNA was reverse transcribed). The assay was immunoSEQ multiplex PCR, and TCRdb's table has in-frame clones only and misses some. This table has 640,000 or so clones, around 15% appearing once. Sequences were obtained from naive CD4+ T cells from blood. The receptors come from a man in his late teens or twenties with type 1 diabetes.

This clone was counted between two and nine times. V usage is TRBV12-2 and J usage is TRBJ1-2; the D call of TRBD1 is as the table states it, not checked on the DNA. TRBV12-2 is classified as a pseudogene. This CDR3 has 15 amino acids. CDR3 amino acids: CASRPIPTVSGGYTF. CDR3 in DNA: TGTGCAAGTCGCCCCATACCCACAGTGTCCGGTGGCTACACCTTC.

In this sample, this clone turned up many times. The genes are TRBV30 and TRBJ1-6; D perhaps matches TRBD1 (5 bases). There are 15 residues in the CDR3. Trimming cost V 3 bases and J 9 bases, with 18 bases left between them. CDR1 and CDR2 from the germline V gene are GTSNPN and SVGIG (reference sequence). CDR3 DNA: TGTGCCTGGAGACTGACCGGGACTCCTAGTTCACCCCTCCACTTT. Protein: CAWRLTGTPSSPLHF.

This clone was picked up a small number of times. The chain combines TRBV4-1 with TRBJ1-5, with 7 bases aligning to TRBD1. Germline values: CDR1 MGHRA, CDR2 YSYEKL. J lost 1 base, V lost 0 bases, and 12 bases had no gene match. The CDR3 loop spans 19 amino acids. The CDR3: CASSQDSGTGVGSNQPQHF. The CDR3 DNA is TGCGCCAGCAGCCAAGATTCCGGAACAGGGGTTGGGAGCAATCAGCCCCAGCATTTT.

This chain links TRBV29-1 with TRBJ2-2; D is perhaps TRBD1 (6 bases). V lost 6 bases and J lost 5, with 10 bases in between. Germline values: CDR1 SQVTM, CDR2 ANQGSEA. The CDR3 sequence is 12 residues long. CDR3 in amino acids: CSVRTATGELFF. CDR3 bases: TGCAGCGTAAGGACAGCTACCGGGGAGCTGTTTTTT.

This clone showed up just a few times. The chain uses TRBV5-1 and TRBJ2-3; 11 bases agree with TRBD1. Unmatched junction bases numbered 6, after V lost 2 bases and J lost 4 bases. This CDR3 contains 16 residues. Looked up from germline, CDR1 is SGHRS and CDR2 is YFSETQ. CDR3 amino acids: CASSFGQGAIADTQYF. CDR3 DNA: TGCGCCAGCAGCTTTGGACAGGGGGCGATCGCAGATACGCAGTATTTT.

The chain joins TRBV10-3 to TRBJ1-2; no clear D. The CDR3 covers 14 residues. Trimming pared 6 bases from V and 0 bases from J, leaving 11 bases between. The germline V gene has CDR1 ENHRY and CDR2 SYGVKD. This CDR3 is CAISDPGTNYGYTF. In nucleotides, the CDR3 is TGTGCCATCAGCGACCCGGGGACTAACTATGGCTACACCTTC.

The chain links TRBV6-5 to TRBJ2-7; D gene uncertain. Germline-derived CDR1 and CDR2 are MNHEY and SVGAGI. V gave up 5 bases and J gave up 0 bases, with 8 bases separating them. CDR3 length: 13 amino acids. CDR3 nucleotide sequence: TGTGCCAGCAGTCCTCAGATCTCCTACGAGCAGTACTTC. It codes for CASSPQISYEQYF.

This clone was counted only a few times. The CDR3 sequence is CAISEPGGQPQHF. In DNA form, the CDR3 reads TGTGCCATCAGCGAACCGGGAGGGCAGCCCCAGCATTTT. This chain uses TRBV10-3 with TRBJ1-5; D gene ambiguous. The CDR3 is 13 residues long. CDR1 is ENHRY and CDR2 is SYGVKD in the germline V gene. V shed 6 bases and J shed 7 bases, with 13 bases lying between them.

This clone was observed a few times. The CDR3 region is CAISVFPGRGSTGANVLTF. As DNA, the CDR3 is TGTGCCATCAGTGTCTTCCCTGGCAGGGGTAGCACTGGGGCCAACGTCCTGACTTTC. This rearrangement joins TRBV10-3 to TRBJ2-6; maybe TRBD1 (6 bases). Germline-derived CDR1 and CDR2 are ENHRY and SYGVKD. This CDR3 has 19 residues. Trimming took 4 bases from V and 2 from J, leaving 21 bases between them.

The chain links TRBV10-3 to TRBJ1-2; D is ambiguous. Germline V lookup: CDR1 ENHRY, CDR2 SYGVKD. The CDR3 runs 12 residues. V lost 6 bases to trimming and J lost 4 bases, with 9 bases between them. The CDR3 reads CAIRPEGYGYTF. CDR3 in DNA: TGTGCCATCAGGCCAGAGGGCTATGGCTACACCTTC.

The chain couples TRBV28 to TRBJ2-7; D uncertain. V was clipped by 3 bases and J by 2 bases, with 11 bases between them. CDR3 length equals 14 residues. CDR1 and CDR2 from the germline V gene are MDHEN and SYDVKM. In nucleotides, the CDR3 is TGTGCCAGCAGTTTTGGGAAGGGTCCCTACGAGCAGTACTTC. This codes for CASSFGKGPYEQYF.

The chain links TRBV11-3 to TRBJ2-3; D not resolved. V lost 4 bases and J lost 0, with 2 bases in between. CDR1 and CDR2 from the germline V gene are SGHNT and YENEEA. This CDR3 is 12 amino acids long. The CDR3 protein is CASSSSTDTQYF. The DNA for the CDR3 is TGTGCCAGCAGCTCTAGCACAGATACGCAGTATTTT.

The chain recombines TRBV10-3 with TRBJ2-1; D could derive from TRBD1 or TRBD2 (6 bases each). Germline V gene sequence: CDR1 ENHRY, CDR2 SYGVKD. V lost 10 bases and J 8 bases, leaving 21 bases between the germline ends. The CDR3 runs 14 residues. The CDR3 nucleotides are TGTGCCACCCGGGCCGGGGGCCCACGGGATGAGCAGTTCTTC. Translation gives CATRAGGPRDEQFF.

This clone was observed a few times. The genes are TRBV4-1 and TRBJ1-1; 9 bases are a match to TRBD1. The CDR3 extends over 18 amino acids. J was trimmed by 1 base and V by 0 bases; bases with no gene match: 9. The germline V gene has CDR1 MGHRA and CDR2 YSYEKL. The CDR3 DNA reads as TGCGCCAGCAGCCAAGAGTGGGACAGGGCCCCTCGGAACACTGAAGCTTTCTTT. It is translated as CASSQEWDRAPRNTEAFF.

J is TRBJ2-3 and V is TRBV15; TRBD2 is a possible D gene (6 bases). This CDR3 region has 16 residues. Trimming pared 0 bases from V and 2 bases from J, leaving 12 bases between. Germline V CDR1 and CDR2: LNHNV, YYDKDF (reference sequence). CDR3: CATSREAAGNTDTQYF. In DNA form, the CDR3 reads TGTGCCACCAGCAGAGAAGCTGCGGGGAACACAGATACGCAGTATTTT.

J is TRBJ1-6 and V is TRBV2; possibly TRBD1 for D (5 bases). V gave up 7 bases and J gave up 7 bases, with 11 bases separating them. The germline gives CDR1 SNHLY, CDR2 FYNNEI. This CDR3 comprises 13 residues. The CDR3 is CASTDSLNSPLHF. DNA of the CDR3: TGTGCCAGCACCGACAGCTTGAATTCACCCCTCCACTTT.

This clone was counted between two and nine times. The rearrangement uses TRBV4-2 and TRBJ2-7; TRBD2 matches at 8 bases. This CDR3 comprises 14 residues. Losses at the gene ends were 0 bases for V and 3 bases for J; bases not matched to a gene: 1. Germline CDR1 is LGHNA and CDR2 is YNFKEQ. Written as DNA, the CDR3 is TGTGCCAGCAGCCAAGAGGGACTAGACTACGAGCAGTACTTC. Protein sequence: CASSQEGLDYEQYF.

This clone turned up a few times. This rearrangement joins TRBV5-1 to TRBJ2-5; D unclear. This CDR3 spans 13 amino acids. Germline assignment: CDR1 SGHRS and CDR2 YFSETQ. Trimming removed 2 bases from V and 4 bases from J, with 9 bases in between. DNA of the CDR3: TGCGCCAGCAGCTTTAAGGGCGGAGAGACCCAGTACTTC. It yields the protein CASSFKGGETQYF.

The gene calls are TRBV7-2 and TRBJ2-5, with D tentatively TRBD1 (5 bases). Germline lookup yields CDR1 SGHTA and CDR2 FQGNSA. The CDR3 spans 11 residues. Trimming took 5 bases from V and 5 from J, leaving 6 bases between them. The CDR3, as DNA: TGTGCCAGCAGCCACAGGGAGACCCAGTACTTC. It specifies CASSHRETQYF.

This chain connects TRBV4-1 to TRBJ1-5; unclear D gene. The CDR3 runs 15 residues. The ends were cut back, 1 base at V and 9 bases at J, with 16 bases in the middle. The germline CDR1 and CDR2 sequences are MGHRA and YSYEKL. In nucleotides, the CDR3 is TGCGCCAGCAGCCAAGGGCCAGCTCCCCAAGGGCCCCAGCATTTT. It is translated as CASSQGPAPQGPQHF.

The sample holds one count of this clone. The chain is built from TRBV10-3 and TRBJ1-2, with 10 bases that match TRBD1. The CDR3 runs to 15 residues. The ends lost 10 bases at V and 4 bases at J; junction bases unmatched: 12. CDR1 ENHRY and CDR2 SYGVKD come from the germline V gene. CDR3 sequence reads: CASIARDRGLYGYTF. The DNA for the CDR3 is TGTGCCAGCATCGCCCGGGACAGGGGTCTCTATGGCTACACCTTC.

Notes on this clone: The sample carries other DNA sequences with the same CDR3. The chain has TRBV18 and TRBJ2-3; 7 bases match TRBD1. V dropped 2 bases and J dropped 4; count of bases not matched to a gene: 3. Germline-derived CDR1 and CDR2 are KGHSH and LQKENI. The CDR3 loop spans 14 amino acids. CDR3 in amino acids: CASSPRQGADTQYF. CDR3 coding DNA: TGTGCCAGCTCACCAAGACAGGGTGCAGATACGCAGTATTTT.

This clone was seen a few times. The chain couples TRBV4-1 to TRBJ1-1; the D gene is possibly TRBD1 (6 bases). The V end lost 4 bases, the J end lost 1 base, and 16 bases lay between the germline ends. This CDR3 comprises 16 residues. Germline CDR1 is MGHRA and CDR2 is YSYEKL. The DNA of the CDR3 is TGCGCCAGCAGCCGCGAAGAGGGGGGATGGAACACTGAAGCTTTCTTT. It yields the protein CASSREEGGWNTEAFF.